Listed below are T cell receptor beta chains from one sample, sequenced in a study of post-analysis software for immune sequencing data. TCRdb reprocessed the PCR reads via MiXCR and lists one record per CDR3 protein. The data contain 740,000 or so distinct CDR3 sequences, approximately 50% of them singletons. Sequenced sample: blood. These receptors came from a girl aged 5 to 17 with multiple sclerosis. CDR3s include the opening cysteine and the closing phenylalanine or tryptophan. A D gene is named only where the DNA matches it firmly. Clone size is not always given. Where it is, it says once, few, many or a class for expanded clones.

abundance	v_gene	d_gene	j_gene	CDR3aa	CDR3nt
few	TRBV7-2	TRBD2	TRBJ2-3	CASSLDSGGTDTQYF	TGTGCCAGCAGCTTGGATAGCGGGGGGACAGATACGCAGTATTTT
few	TRBV27	.	TRBJ2-3	CASSHQTDSTDTQYF	TGTGCCAGCAGTCACCAAACCGACAGCACAGATACGCAGTATTTT
.	TRBV15	TRBD1	TRBJ2-1	CATSREQGALGNEQFF	TGTGCCACCAGCAGAGAACAGGGGGCCTTAGGCAATGAGCAGTTCTTC
.	TRBV24-1	.	TRBJ2-5	CATSDLSGGKETQYF	TGTGCCACCAGTGATTTGTCCGGGGGAAAAGAGACCCAGTACTTC
.	TRBV6-6	TRBD2	TRBJ2-7	CASSPSPTSGRREQYF	TGTGCCAGCAGTCCCTCCCCGACTAGCGGGAGGCGCGAGCAGTACTTC
.	TRBV12-3/TRBV12-4	TRBD1	TRBJ2-7	CASSPRDRAYYEQYF	TGTGCCAGCAGTCCCCGGGACAGGGCGTACTACGAGCAGTACTTC
.	TRBV7-9	TRBD2	TRBJ2-5	CASSDTSGSALETQYF	TGTGCCAGCAGCGATACTAGCGGGAGCGCGCTAGAGACCCAGTACTTC
.	TRBV2	.	TRBJ2-5	CASSEHVRETQYF	TGTGCCAGCAGTGAGCACGTGAGAGAGACCCAGTACTTC
.	TRBV20-1	.	TRBJ2-5	CSASRRQETQYF	TGCAGTGCTAGTAGACGGCAAGAGACCCAGTACTTC
.	TRBV12-3/TRBV12-4	TRBD2	TRBJ2-1	CASSLALGGGLYNEQFF	TGTGCCAGCAGTTTAGCGCTCGGGGGGGGTCTTTACAATGAGCAGTTCTTC
.	TRBV7-3	TRBD2	TRBJ2-1	CASSSAGLAYNEQFF	TGTGCCAGCAGCTCGGCGGGACTAGCTTACAATGAGCAGTTCTTC
few	TRBV12-3/TRBV12-4	.	TRBJ2-3	CASTGTSTDTQYF	TGTGCCTCAACAGGGACGAGCACAGATACGCAGTATTTT
once	TRBV20-1	TRBD2	TRBJ2-5	CSATGTSGILQEQYF	TGCAGTGCCACCGGGACTAGCGGGATCTTACAAGAGCAGTACTTC
.	TRBV29-1	TRBD1	TRBJ2-7	CSVEQGQGSFSEQYF	TGCAGCGTTGAACAAGGACAGGGATCTTTCAGCGAGCAGTACTTC
few	TRBV29-1	TRBD1	TRBJ2-5	CSVVEGATTQYF	TGCAGCGTTGTAGAGGGGGCAACGACCCAGTACTTC
few	TRBV4-1	TRBD1	TRBJ2-1	CASSQGFGDRGFNEQFF	TGCGCCAGCAGTCAAGGATTTGGGGACAGGGGTTTCAATGAGCAGTTCTTC
once	TRBV12-3/TRBV12-4	.	TRBJ2-7	CASRVDSTNEQYF	TGTGCCAGCAGGGTCGACAGTACTAACGAGCAGTACTTC
.	TRBV7-9	TRBD1	TRBJ2-1	CASSFLDRGGNEQFF	TGTGCCAGCAGCTTCCTGGACAGGGGTGGCAATGAGCAGTTCTTC
.	TRBV7-9	.	TRBJ2-5	CASSDPRRNQETQYF	TGTGCCAGCAGCGATCCCCGGAGGAACCAAGAGACCCAGTACTTC
.	TRBV4-2	TRBD1	TRBJ2-7	CASSHDRGIYEQYF	TGTGCCAGCAGCCACGACAGGGGGATTTACGAGCAGTACTTC
few	TRBV7-9	.	TRBJ1-2	CASSLDLVMPNYGYTF	TGTGCCAGCAGCTTAGATTTGGTGATGCCTAACTATGGCTACACCTTC
.	TRBV10-3	.	TRBJ1-1	CAIRERFMNTEAFF	TGTGCCATCAGGGAACGTTTTATGAACACTGAAGCTTTCTTT
.	TRBV6-5	.	TRBJ1-2	CASSRHSNYGYTF	TGTGCCAGCAGTCGGCACAGCAACTATGGCTACACCTTC
few	TRBV12-3/TRBV12-4	.	TRBJ2-4	CASRGQGNIQYF	TGTGCCAGCAGAGGGCAAGGGAACATTCAGTACTTC
.	TRBV28	.	TRBJ1-5	CASSFRGHNQPQHF	TGTGCCAGCAGTTTTCGGGGTCACAATCAGCCCCAGCATTTT
few	TRBV20-1	.	TRBJ2-3	CSAREVVTSTDTQYF	TGCAGTGCTAGAGAGGTTGTGACTAGCACAGATACGCAGTATTTT
.	TRBV29-1	.	TRBJ2-1	CSVVVQGHNEQFF	TGCAGCGTTGTCGTCCAGGGTCACAATGAGCAGTTCTTC
.	TRBV15	TRBD1	TRBJ1-2	CATSRGGGQPKMYGYTF	TGTGCCACCAGCAGAGGGGGGGGACAGCCGAAAATGTATGGCTACACCTTC
few	TRBV20-1	TRBD2	TRBJ2-7	CSAEGGLAGDRGDEQYF	TGCAGTGCTGAGGGGGGACTAGCGGGGGATAGGGGCGACGAGCAGTACTTC
.	TRBV20-1	TRBD1	TRBJ2-3	CSARQSQGADTQYF	TGCAGTGCTAGACAGTCCCAGGGGGCAGATACGCAGTATTTT
.	TRBV7-8	TRBD2	TRBJ2-1	CASSSRNLLAGGPGDEQFF	TGTGCCAGCAGCTCCCGTAATCTACTAGCGGGAGGCCCCGGGGATGAGCAGTTCTTC
few	TRBV15	.	TRBJ2-7	CATSNGVFGEQYF	TGTGCCACCAGTAACGGGGTTTTTGGCGAGCAGTACTTC
few	TRBV12-3/TRBV12-4	TRBD2	TRBJ2-1	CASSGGAGAPSYNEQFF	TGTGCCAGCAGTGGCGGGGCGGGAGCCCCCTCCTACAATGAGCAGTTCTTC
few	TRBV7-3	.	TRBJ2-3	CASSFYATDTQYF	TGTGCCAGCAGCTTCTATGCCACAGATACGCAGTATTTT
.	TRBV20-1	.	TRBJ2-6	CSALRIPIGRAPDSGANVLTF	TGCAGTGCGTTAAGGATACCTATTGGCAGGGCCCCTGACTCTGGGGCCAACGTCCTGACTTTC
.	TRBV20-1	TRBD2	TRBJ2-5	CSASHHQGLAGSGAQYF	TGCAGTGCTAGCCACCACCAGGGACTAGCGGGGTCCGGGGCCCAGTACTTC
.	TRBV7-9	TRBD1	TRBJ1-1	CASSLGLEGAAFF	TGTGCCAGCAGCTTAGGTTTGGAGGGGGCGGCTTTCTTT
.	TRBV5-5	TRBD1	TRBJ2-1	CASSVTGTGGGMDNEQFF	TGTGCCAGCAGCGTTACCGGGACAGGGGGCGGGATGGACAATGAGCAGTTCTTC
.	TRBV2	TRBD1	TRBJ2-7	CASSGTGATEQYF	TGTGCCAGCAGTGGAACAGGGGCTACCGAGCAGTACTTC
.	TRBV7-8	TRBD1	TRBJ2-7	CASSPGQGGNYEQYF	TGTGCCAGCAGCCCAGGACAGGGTGGCAACTACGAGCAGTACTTC
.	TRBV10-2	.	TRBJ1-6	CASSDRSRGSPLHF	TGCGCCAGCAGCGACAGGAGCCGAGGGTCACCCCTCCACTTT
few	TRBV28	TRBD2	TRBJ2-7	CASSLPLTSGYEQYF	TGTGCCAGCAGTTTACCCCTGACTAGCGGATACGAGCAGTACTTC
.	TRBV12-3/TRBV12-4	TRBD1	TRBJ2-3	CASSLRQGVSTDTQYF	TGTGCCAGCAGTTTAAGACAGGGGGTCAGCACAGATACGCAGTATTTT